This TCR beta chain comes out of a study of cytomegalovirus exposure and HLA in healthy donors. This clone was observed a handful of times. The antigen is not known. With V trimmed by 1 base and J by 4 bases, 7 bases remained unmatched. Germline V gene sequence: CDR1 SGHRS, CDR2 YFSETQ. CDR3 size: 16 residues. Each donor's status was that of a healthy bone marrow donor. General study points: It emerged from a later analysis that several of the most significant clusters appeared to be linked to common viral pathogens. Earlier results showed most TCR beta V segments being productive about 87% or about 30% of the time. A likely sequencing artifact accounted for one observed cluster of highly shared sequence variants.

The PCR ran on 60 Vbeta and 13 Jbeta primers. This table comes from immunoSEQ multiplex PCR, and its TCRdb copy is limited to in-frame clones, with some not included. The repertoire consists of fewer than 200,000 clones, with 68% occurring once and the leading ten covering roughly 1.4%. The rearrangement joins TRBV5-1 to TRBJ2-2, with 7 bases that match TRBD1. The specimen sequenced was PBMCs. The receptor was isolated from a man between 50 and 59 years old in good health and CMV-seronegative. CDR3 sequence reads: CASSLKGAGGTGELFF. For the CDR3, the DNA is TGCGCCAGCAGCTTGAAGGGGGCAGGGGGCACCGGGGAGCTGTTTTTT.